The source of this TCR beta chain is a study of blood T cell repertoires in COVID-19 (dated by TCRdb to about 2020). In terms of the full investigation: The collaborator samples originated in the United States, Italy and Spain and spanned the acute and convalescent phases of COVID-19. The material from the prospective study consisted of cDNA or gDNA derived from T cells, B-cell-depleted T cells, or PBMCs. Deeply sampled blood TCRbeta repertoires from subjects exposed to, actively infected with, or recovered from COVID-19 were included in the dataset. The repertoires were released in a freely available public database meant as a resource for research on the immune response to SARS-CoV-2. The samples were drawn from the first 160 participants of the ongoing ImmuneRACE study and from some 1,300 subjects provided by 6 global collaborators. The sample metadata nearly always contained a de-identified subject ID, COVID-19 status, age in years and sex. Where available, HLA class I and class II types were taken from metadata supplied by the sample provider and were not determined by assay-based typing.

The immunoSEQ Assay, a bias-controlled multiplex PCR, was used to amplify TCRbeta CDR3 regions from genomic DNA. In the paper's pipeline: The number of nucleated cells in each sample was estimated by amplification of reference gene primers within the assay. Sequence reads were collapsed and filtered to measure the absolute abundance of every unique TCRbeta CDR3 rearrangement. For each sample, productive Simpson clonality was calculated by taking the square root of Simpson's diversity index across productive rearrangements. TCRdb retrieved this table from immuneACCESS and kept in-frame rearrangements only. Not all clones are present; in checked studies, unresolved V genes account for under half, and no reason is known for the remainder. V and J calls and clone size are those listed in that table; D and trimming were worked out from the DNA. A total of around 57,000 clones appear in this sample, more than 65% of them only once. Around 5.8% of the sample is in the top ten clones.

Study-wide conclusions, independent of this receptor: The quantity of clinical and demographic metadata differed by source and by participant and was supplied without curation.

Taken from cysteine to phenylalanine, the CDR3 has 16 residues. The kept DNA is CDR3 alone, 48 bases in frame from the first base. CDR1 and CDR2, looked up from the germline V gene, are KGHDR and SFDVKD. V lost 0 bases and J lost 8 bases; the stretch between them is 16 bases long. Whole blood was collected in K2EDTA tubes by collaborating institutions according to the institutions' own protocols. Collaborator samples were shipped for TCRbeta analysis as frozen whole blood, isolated PBMCs, or DNA extracted from either sample type. About this clone itself: It has no known antigen specificity. No base qualities exist here, and no much larger clone lies one base off it.

The sequenced sample was peripheral blood. This TCR derives from a woman in her seventies with acute or convalescent COVID-19. The chain was built from TRBV24-1 and TRBJ1-5; TRBD1 could be the D gene, as 6 bases match. The CDR3 is CATSDLEGDPKKPQHF. The DNA sequence follows: TGTGCCACCAGTGATTTGGAGGGGGACCCCAAAAAGCCCCAGCATTTT.